These 16 T cell receptor beta chains were sequenced from one sample in a study of CD8 T cells in ankylosing spondylitis. Study-wide results and limits: Typical of ankylosing spondylitis blood, it appeared, was a TCR beta motif of under 10 highly homologous variants.

TCRdb processed the 5' RACE reads anew with MiXCR; each CDR3 protein has one entry. This sample carries approximately 520,000 distinct CDR3 sequences, roughly 5.2% of them seen once, and the ten largest clones take roughly 3.3%. Their recognized antigens are unknown. Sequencing was done on a sample of blood, either unsorted or a sorted T cell fraction (not recorded which). The receptors come from a male donor with ankylosing spondylitis.

In this sample, this clonotype turned up many times. The V call is TRBV4-3, the J call TRBJ1-1; D is uncertain. The CDR3 runs 15 residues. CDR1 is LGHNA, CDR2 YSLEER, per germline. Trimming took off 1 base at V and 3 bases at J, with 12 bases between the two ends. The CDR3 spells CASSQGLFRDTEAFF. CDR3 nucleotides: TGCGCCAGCAGCCAAGGGCTCTTTAGGGACACTGAAGCTTTCTTT.

This clonotype was found a few times. The chain uses TRBV11-2 and TRBJ2-1; unclear D gene. V was clipped by 3 bases and J by 8 bases, with 11 bases between them. This CDR3 region has 13 residues. The V gene's germline CDR1 is SGHAT and CDR2 FQNNGV. CDR3 nucleotides: TGTGCCAGCAGCTTCAAGGGATGGGATGAGCAGTTCTTC. As protein: CASSFKGWDEQFF.

In this sample, this clonotype turned up many times. The rearrangement uses TRBV9 and TRBJ2-3, with TRBD2 matching over 12 bases. J lost 4 bases, V lost 0 bases, and 3 bases had no gene match. This CDR3 is 16 amino acids long. Germline V gene sequence: CDR1 SGDLS, CDR2 YYNGEE. The CDR3 nucleotides read TGTGCCAGCAGCGTAGATCCTAGCGGGGGGGCAGATACGCAGTATTTT. Its protein is CASSVDPSGGADTQYF.

There are many counts of this clonotype. The V gene is TRBV29-1, the J gene TRBJ1-1; D is undetermined. Germline CDR1 is SQVTM and CDR2 is ANQGSEA. The V and J ends lost 2 bases and 1 base respectively, with 8 bases between them. The length of the CDR3 is 13 residues. CDR3 loop: CSVESAENTEAFF. Here the CDR3 DNA reads TGCAGCGTTGAATCAGCAGAGAACACTGAAGCTTTCTTT.

This clonotype appeared many times. This chain connects TRBV7-2 to TRBJ1-1; D may be TRBD1 (5 bases). This CDR3 region has 13 residues. Trimming removed 5 bases at V and 6 bases at J, with 13 bases between. The germline CDR1 and CDR2 sequences are SGHTA and FQGNSA. The CDR3 nucleotides are TGTGCCAGCAGCGCCCTGTGGGGCTCTGAAGCTTTCTTT. This sequence encodes CASSALWGSEAFF.

This clonotype came up a few times. This chain uses TRBV29-1 with TRBJ2-1, with 7 positions matching TRBD1. The CDR3 has 13 amino acids. Germline V gene data show CDR1 as SQVTM and CDR2 as ANQGSEA. Trimming cost V 6 bases and J 2 bases; bases outside gene matches: 4. The CDR3 here is CSVGQSTYNEQFF. In DNA, the CDR3 is TGCAGCGTGGGACAGTCCACCTACAATGAGCAGTTCTTC.

There are a few counts of this clonotype. The V call is TRBV4-1, the J call TRBJ2-1; 8 nucleotides align to TRBD1. The V gene's germline CDR1 is MGHRA and CDR2 YSYEKL. The CDR3 is 14 amino acids. V lost 1 base to trimming and J lost 8 bases; unmatched junction nucleotides: 4. CDR3 nucleotides: TGCGCCAGCAGCCAAGCGTCAGGGGGCGATGAGCAGTTCTTC. This translates into CASSQASGGDEQFF.

This clonotype was counted ten times or more. The chain has TRBV20-1 and TRBJ2-7; D possibly corresponds to TRBD2 (5 bases). This CDR3 is 14 amino acids long. CDR1 DFQATT and CDR2 SNEGSKA come from the germline V gene (reference sequence). Between the trimmed V and J ends, which lost 2 bases and 4 bases, there was a span of 15 bases. The CDR3 sequence: CSARSVRGLYEQYF. The CDR3 coding sequence is TGCAGTGCTAGATCTGTTCGGGGATTGTACGAGCAGTACTTC.

This clonotype was seen repeatedly, ten times or more. The genes are TRBV9 and TRBJ2-3; TRBD2 agrees at 10 bases. Germline CDR1 is SGDLS and CDR2 is YYNGEE. This CDR3 contains 16 residues. J was trimmed by 2 bases and V by 4 bases; bases with no gene match: 7. CDR3: CASSPLAGVPTDTQYF. The DNA of the CDR3 is TGTGCCAGCAGCCCTCTAGCGGGAGTTCCCACAGATACGCAGTATTTT.

This clonotype was counted many times. The chain recombines TRBV12-3 or TRBV12-4 with TRBJ2-7; the match to TRBD2 covers 7 bases. Germline trimming cut 1 base from V and 5 bases from J; bases unmatched to any gene: 14. This CDR3 is 17 amino acids long. In DNA, the CDR3 is TGTGCCAGCAGTTTAGAGGGAGGGGTTCGTGGCGGGGACGAGCAGTACTTC. Amino acids: CASSLEGGVRGGDEQYF.

V and J are TRBV10-3 and TRBJ2-5, with D perhaps matching TRBD1 or TRBD2 (6 bases each). This CDR3 spans 16 amino acids. Germline V gives CDR1 ENHRY, CDR2 SYGVKD. Trimming removed 3 bases at V and 1 base at J, with 15 bases between. The CDR3 spells CAISEGVGGTQETQYF. The CDR3 nucleotides read TGTGCCATCAGTGAAGGGGTAGGGGGGACCCAAGAGACCCAGTACTTC.

This clonotype was recorded many times. The chain carries TRBV7-2 and TRBJ2-7; TRBD2 agrees at 7 bases. V shed 4 bases, J shed 5 bases, and the junction held 8 bases outside the gene matches. CDR3 size: 14 residues. CDR1 and CDR2 from the germline V gene are SGHTA and FQGNSA. CDR3 protein: CASSYQLARDEQYF. The CDR3 coding sequence is TGTGCCAGCAGCTACCAACTAGCGCGCGACGAGCAGTACTTC.

In its sample, this clonotype was seen many times. The gene calls are TRBV7-9 and TRBJ2-4; TRBD2 agrees at 14 bases. The germline V gene has CDR1 SEHNR and CDR2 FQNEAQ (reference sequence). V dropped 5 bases and J dropped 8; count of bases not matched to a gene: 8. The CDR3 covers 16 residues. The CDR3 protein is CASSAGTSGRLDIQYF. DNA for the CDR3: TGTGCCAGCAGCGCCGGGACTAGCGGGAGACTTGACATTCAGTACTTC.

This clonotype occurred many times. The J gene is TRBJ2-1, the V gene TRBV6-2 or TRBV6-3; 9 nucleotides match TRBD2. CDR3 length: 18 amino acids. Looked up from germline, CDR1 is MNHEY and CDR2 is SVGEGT. V lost 2 bases and J lost 6; bases outside the gene matches: 14. Written as DNA, the CDR3 is TGTGCCAGCAGTTACGTGCGGGAGGGCCCTCTATATGCCAATGAGCAGTTCTTC. Translated: CASSYVREGPLYANEQFF.

This clonotype appeared many times. The CDR3 DNA follows: TGTGCCGCCCAGGGGGAGTTGGGAGAGACCCAGTACTTC. This codes for CAAQGELGETQYF. This chain uses TRBV10-3 with TRBJ2-5, with 7 nucleotides matching TRBD1. This CDR3 is 13 amino acids long. Germline trimming cut 11 bases from V and 4 bases from J; bases unmatched to any gene: 10. Germline CDR1 and CDR2: ENHRY and SYGVKD.

This chain links TRBV5-1 with TRBJ2-7; D not certain. The germline CDR1 and CDR2 sequences are SGHRS and YFSETQ. V lost 4 bases and J 7 bases, leaving 12 bases between the germline ends. This CDR3 spans 12 amino acids. The CDR3 sequence is CASSRPFGEQYF. The DNA for the CDR3 is TGCGCCAGCAGCCGGCCATTCGGAGAGCAGTACTTC.